This TCR beta chain was profiled in a study of cytotoxic CD8 clonotypes in ibrutinib-treated CLL. The wider study: An average of around 260,000 productive templates and tens of thousands of productive rearrangements was obtained per sample.

Profiled with immunoSEQ multiplex PCR; TCRdb holds only in-frame clones, not every one. Among approximately 280,000 clones listed, approximately 79% were seen once. Germline CDR1 reads MNHNS; CDR2 reads SASEGT. This CDR3 spans 13 amino acids. V dropped 1 base and J dropped 9 bases, with 10 bases sitting between them. As concerns this clone: Its antigen is unidentified.

Study outcomes and limitations: At the start, clonality exceeded age-matched healthy donors and followed circulating CD8+ T-cell counts. Contraction or stability on treatment characterized the public clonotypes, which were uncommon.

The TCR comes from a human donor with chronic lymphocytic leukemia. The material sequenced was PBMCs, taken at disease progression, from a patient treated with ibrutinib. The rearrangement uses TRBV6-1 and TRBJ1-5; D call uncertain. The CDR3 coding sequence is TGTGCCAGCAGTGAAGGAATGGGCCTGCCCCAGCATTTT. It codes for CASSEGMGLPQHF.